The text below deals with one T cell receptor beta chain. Its target is not known. CDR1 and CDR2 from the germline V gene are MNHNS and SASEGT. Deletions cut 6 bases from V and 6 bases from J, with 5 bases between. The CDR3 loop spans 11 amino acids. These data come from a study of identical twins. Template switching supplied a universal primer site; unique molecular identifiers were carried on the cDNA. TCRdb reprocessed the 5' RACE reads with MiXCR, giving one entry per CDR3 protein. Of roughly 570,000 distinct CDR3 sequences in the sample, 7.5% to 10% were seen once. Study-wide findings and caveats: The study found weaker excess twin sharing in beta out-of-frame sequences. Fewer insertions characterized abundant cord blood beta clonotypes, whereas memory repertoires showed none. Donors were not followed over many years; analysis was cross-sectional.

These records were also assigned to another study, of yellow fever vaccine responses in identical twins.

This clonotype was obtained from a woman aged 18 to 35 in good health. The specimen sequenced was PBMCs. The rearrangement joins TRBV6-1 to TRBJ2-2; D gene unclear. The CDR3 loop reads CASRVPGELFF. The CDR3, as DNA: TGTGCCAGCAGGGTCCCCGGGGAGCTGTTTTTT.